This passage covers 7 T cell receptor beta chains from one sample sequenced in a study of cytomegalovirus exposure and HLA in healthy donors. Primers included in the PCR were 60 Vbeta and 13 Jbeta primers. Clones were sequenced by immunoSEQ multiplex PCR, and TCRdb holds only the in-frame ones, with some missing. The repertoire has more than 85,000 clones, roughly three fifths of them found once; the top ten carry approximately 4.8%. Sequenced sample: PBMCs. All receptors derive from a human donor in good health.

There are a few counts of this clone. This sequence joins TRBV2 and TRBJ1-5; TRBD1 matches at 7 bases. This CDR3 comprises 15 residues. Germline CDR1 is SNHLY and CDR2 is FYNNEI. V lost 5 bases to trimming and J lost 3 bases; unmatched junction nucleotides: 7. DNA of the CDR3: TGTGCCAGCAGTACCTGGACAGGATCCAATCAGCCCCAGCATTTT. Protein: CASSTWTGSNQPQHF.

The chain carries TRBV7-3 and TRBJ2-1; 7 bases are shared with TRBD2. Trimming removed 5 bases from V and 4 bases from J; junction bases left unmatched: 11. The germline gives CDR1 SGHTA, CDR2 FQGTGA. The CDR3 extends over 16 amino acids. The CDR3 spells CASSLGSGAPYNEQFF. In DNA, the CDR3 is TGTGCCAGCAGCCTGGGGAGCGGGGCCCCTTACAATGAGCAGTTCTTC.

Only a few counts were recorded for this clone. The chain carries TRBV7-9 and TRBJ2-1, with 7 bases lining up with TRBD1. The CDR3 loop spans 15 amino acids. The V and J ends lost 5 bases and 6 bases, in that order; junction bases with no gene match: 10. Germline loops: CDR1 SEHNR, CDR2 FQNEAQ (reference sequence). In nucleotides, the CDR3 is TGTGCCAGCAGCCCTACCAGAACAGGGGTCAATGAGCAGTTCTTC. Its translation is CASSPTRTGVNEQFF.

CDR3 bases: TGTGCCAGCAGTTTATGGCGACAAAAGTCAGATAAAGACTATGGCTACACCTTC. It translates to CASSLWRQKSDKDYGYTF. The V call is TRBV28, the J call TRBJ1-2; D is ambiguous. The CDR3 covers 18 residues. The germline gives CDR1 MDHEN, CDR2 SYDVKM. Trimming removed 0 bases at V and 3 bases at J, with 20 bases between.

The rearrangement joins TRBV9 to TRBJ2-2, with a weak D call TRBD2 (5 bases). Germline CDR1 SGDLS, CDR2 YYNGEE. With 1 base removed from V and 4 bases from J, the gap between germline ends came to 11 bases. The CDR3 contains 15 residues. The CDR3 here is CASSVSGGPTGELFF. Written as DNA, the CDR3 is TGTGCCAGCAGCGTAAGCGGAGGTCCCACCGGGGAGCTGTTTTTT.

V gene TRBV28 combines with J gene TRBJ2-2; D is unresolved. Germline CDR1 and CDR2: MDHEN and SYDVKM. The CDR3 is made up of 15 amino acids. V was pared by 2 bases and J by 3 bases, with 10 bases between. CDR3 amino acids: CASSLTFSYTGELFF. The CDR3 DNA is TGTGCCAGCAGTTTAACTTTTTCCTACACCGGGGAGCTGTTTTTT.

This sequence joins TRBV19 and TRBJ2-7; 11 bases match TRBD1. This CDR3 is 16 amino acids long. Unmatched junction bases numbered 6, after V lost 3 bases and J lost 2 bases. Germline CDR1 and CDR2: LNHDA and SQIVND (reference sequence). This chain's CDR3 is CASSITDRGPPYEQYF. The CDR3, as DNA: TGTGCCAGTAGTATTACGGACAGGGGGCCCCCCTACGAGCAGTACTTC.